This T cell receptor (beta chain) was identified in a study of blood T cell repertoires in COVID-19 (dated by TCRdb to 2018 to 2021). With regard to the full study: Samples covering the acute and convalescent phases of COVID-19 were provided by collaborators in the United States, Italy and Spain. The material from the prospective study consisted of cDNA or gDNA derived from T cells, B-cell-depleted T cells, or PBMCs. The dataset comprised deeply sampled blood TCRbeta repertoires from subjects exposed to, actively infected with, or recovered from COVID-19. A freely available public database, intended as a resource for researchers studying the immune response to SARS-CoV-2, is where the repertoires were released. Samples were obtained from the ongoing ImmuneRACE study (first 160 participants) and from over 1,000 subjects provided by 6 global collaborators. Sample metadata almost always included a de-identified subject ID, COVID-19 status, age in years and sex. Where HLA class I and class II types were available, the types were taken from metadata supplied by the sample provider, not from assay-based typing. Findings and caveats that apply to the study as a whole: The amount of clinical and demographic metadata varied by source and participant and was provided uncurated.

TCRbeta CDR3 regions were amplified from genomic DNA by means of the immunoSEQ Assay, a bias-controlled multiplex PCR. Per the original workflow: Within the assay, amplification of reference gene primers was used to estimate how many nucleated cells each sample contained. To quantify the absolute abundance of each unique TCRbeta CDR3 rearrangement, sequence reads were collapsed and filtered. For each sample, productive Simpson clonality was calculated by taking the square root of Simpson's diversity index across productive rearrangements. Entries here come from immuneACCESS through TCRdb and include only in-frame sequences with V and J called. Some clones fail to appear in such tables; in the studies checked, an unresolved V gene covers under half of the shortfall, and the cause of the remainder is unknown. V, J and clone size are those of that table, while D and trimming were read from the DNA. In all, the sample holds roughly 280,000 clones, and around 86% of those were seen once. The ten largest clones add up to 3.6% of the sample.

In regard to this clone: Its antigen remains undetermined. It has no much larger one-base neighbor in the sample; base qualities were not kept.

Whole blood was collected in K2EDTA tubes by collaborating institutions according to the institutions' own protocols. For TCRbeta analysis, collaborator samples were shipped as frozen whole blood, as isolated PBMCs, or as DNA extracted from either sample type. CDR1 and CDR2 are drawn from the germline V gene (reference sequence): SEHNR, FQNEAQ. V was cut back by 0 bases and J by 0 bases, leaving a gap of 14 bases between them. The CDR3 numbers 17 residues from cysteine through phenylalanine. Only the CDR3 region is kept as DNA, spanning 51 bases read in frame from base 1. Sequencing input: peripheral blood. This TCR was recovered from a man between 18 and 35 years old with active or convalescent COVID-19. The chain joins TRBV7-9 to TRBJ1-2, and TRBD1 may be the D gene, going by 5 matching bases. The bases read TGTGCCAGCAGCTTAGCTTACAGGAGCGCAGCTAACTATGGCTACACCTTC. Protein translation: CASSLAYRSAANYGYTF.